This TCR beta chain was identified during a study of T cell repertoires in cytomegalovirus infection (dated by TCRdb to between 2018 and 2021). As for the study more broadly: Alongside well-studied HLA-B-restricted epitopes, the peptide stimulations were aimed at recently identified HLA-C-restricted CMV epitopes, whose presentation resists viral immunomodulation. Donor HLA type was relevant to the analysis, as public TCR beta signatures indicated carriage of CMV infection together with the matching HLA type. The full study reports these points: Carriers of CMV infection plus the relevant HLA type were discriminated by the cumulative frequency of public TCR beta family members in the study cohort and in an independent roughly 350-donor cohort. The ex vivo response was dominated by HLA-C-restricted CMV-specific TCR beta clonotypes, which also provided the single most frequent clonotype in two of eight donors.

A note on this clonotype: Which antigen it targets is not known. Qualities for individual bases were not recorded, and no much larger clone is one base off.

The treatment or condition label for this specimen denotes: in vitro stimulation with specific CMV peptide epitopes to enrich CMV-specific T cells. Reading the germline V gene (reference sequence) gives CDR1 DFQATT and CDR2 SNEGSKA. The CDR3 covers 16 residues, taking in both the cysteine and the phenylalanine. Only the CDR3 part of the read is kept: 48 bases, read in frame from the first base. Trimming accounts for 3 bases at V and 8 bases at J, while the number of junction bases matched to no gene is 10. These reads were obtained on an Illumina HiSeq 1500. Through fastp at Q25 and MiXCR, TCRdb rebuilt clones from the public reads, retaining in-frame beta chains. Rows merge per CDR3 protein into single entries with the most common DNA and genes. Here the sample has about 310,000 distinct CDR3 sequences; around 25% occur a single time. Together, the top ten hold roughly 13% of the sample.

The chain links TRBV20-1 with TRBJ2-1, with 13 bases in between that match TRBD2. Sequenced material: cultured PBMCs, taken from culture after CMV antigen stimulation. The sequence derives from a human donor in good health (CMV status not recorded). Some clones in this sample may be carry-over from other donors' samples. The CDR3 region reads CSARELAGGPQDEQFF. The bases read TGCAGTGCTAGGGAACTAGCGGGAGGGCCTCAGGATGAGCAGTTCTTC.